Listed here are 23 T cell receptor beta chains from one sample, sequenced in a study of T cells in narcolepsy. Produced via immunoSEQ multiplex PCR; TCRdb's table is partial and in-frame only. The profile covers fewer than 25,000 clones, with 81% appearing a single time and roughly 4.1% taken by the ten largest. The sample consisted of memory (CD45RA-) CD4+ T cells from blood. These receptors all stem from a human donor in good health.

This clone came up once. The chain employs TRBV5-8 and TRBJ2-3, with a tentative D call TRBD1 (5 bases). Germline CDR1 reads SGHTS; CDR2 reads YDEGEE. The CDR3 has 14 amino acids. The V end was cut by 3 bases, the J end by 1 base, with 9 bases between. The CDR3 DNA reads TGTGCCAGCAGCTCATGGGGCGGCACAGATACGCAGTATTTT. Protein sequence: CASSSWGGTDTQYF.

This clone was observed once. The chain has TRBV11-2 and TRBJ2-7, with TRBD2 identical over 13 bases. Trimming took 0 bases from V and 4 from J; bases not matched to a gene: 6. CDR1 is SGHAT, CDR2 FQNNGV, per germline. The CDR3 extends over 17 amino acids. In DNA form, the CDR3 reads TGTGCCAGCAGCTTAGATGAGGGACTAGCGGGGACGTACGAGCAGTACTTC. Translation gives CASSLDEGLAGTYEQYF.

This chain links TRBV18 with TRBJ2-3, with D tentatively TRBD2 (6 bases). Germline values: CDR1 KGHSH, CDR2 LQKENI. The V and J ends lost 2 bases and 1 base respectively, with 13 bases between them. This CDR3 is built from 16 residues. CDR3 nucleotide sequence: TGTGCCAGCTCACCATTAGGAGGGTCCGGCACAGATACGCAGTATTTT. Its translation: CASSPLGGSGTDTQYF.

The chain uses TRBV7-9 and TRBJ2-7; maybe TRBD2 (5 bases). The CDR3 covers 17 residues. Looked up from germline, CDR1 is SEHNR and CDR2 is FQNEAQ (reference sequence). V dropped 5 bases and J dropped 1 base, with 21 bases sitting between them. CDR3 protein: CASSLPEGRGGSYEQYF. The CDR3 DNA reads as TGTGCCAGCAGCCTACCCGAAGGGAGAGGAGGTTCCTACGAGCAGTACTTC.

This clone was seen a few times. V is TRBV7-9 and J is TRBJ2-7, with a possible D match to TRBD2 (6 bases). The CDR3 loop spans 12 amino acids. The germline gives CDR1 SEHNR, CDR2 FQNEAQ (reference sequence). The V and J ends lost 5 bases and 6 bases respectively, with 11 bases between them. The CDR3 sequence is CASSTREREQYF. The CDR3 coding sequence is TGTGCCAGCAGCACCCGGGAGCGCGAGCAGTACTTC.

This chain links TRBV5-6 with TRBJ1-5, with D tentatively TRBD1 (6 bases). Germline loops: CDR1 SGHDT, CDR2 YYEEEE. The CDR3 consists of 15 residues. Trimming stripped 2 bases from V and 10 bases from J, with 19 bases between. DNA for the CDR3: TGTGCCAGCAGCTTTGGGGGGCACTCCGAGGGTCCCCAGCATTTT. Amino acid sequence: CASSFGGHSEGPQHF.

The chain recombines TRBV29-1 with TRBJ2-3; 11 positions match TRBD2. This CDR3 has 15 amino acids. V shed 4 bases and J 3 bases; nucleotides not matched to a gene: 6. From germline, CDR1 is SQVTM and CDR2 ANQGSEA. The CDR3 reads CSVAGTSGGTDTQYF. Written as DNA, the CDR3 is TGCAGCGTTGCTGGGACTAGCGGAGGTACAGATACGCAGTATTTT.

The rearrangement links TRBV5-1 to TRBJ2-3; 10 nucleotides line up with TRBD1. The CDR3 consists of 14 residues. CDR1 and CDR2 from the germline V gene are SGHRS and YFSETQ. With V trimmed by 2 bases and J by 5 bases, 2 bases remained unmatched. The CDR3 nucleotides are TGCGCCAGCAGCTTCGGACAGGGGGGAGATACGCAGTATTTT. It specifies CASSFGQGGDTQYF. Based on the CDR3 plus reference TRBV5-1 and TRBJ2-3, the full variable domain is KAGVTQTPRYLIKTRGQQVTLSCSPISGHRSVSWYQQTPGQGLQFLFEYFSETQRNKGNFPGRFSGRQFSNSRSEMNVSTLELGDSALYLCASSFGQGGDTQYFGPGTRLTVL.

The chain employs TRBV7-9 and TRBJ2-7; no firm D call. The CDR3 spans 17 residues. The germline V gene has CDR1 SEHNR and CDR2 FQNEAQ (reference sequence). Trimming cost V 4 bases and J 1 base, with 20 bases left between them. CDR3: CASSSFAIIPSSYEQYF. DNA of the CDR3: TGTGCCAGCAGCTCATTTGCGATAATCCCTTCATCCTACGAGCAGTACTTC. Together with reference TRBV7-9 and TRBJ2-7, the CDR3 gives the full variable domain: DTGVSQNPRHKITKRGQNVTFRCDPISEHNRLYWYRQTLGQGPEFLTYFQNEAQLEKSRLLSDRFSAERPKGSFSTLEIQRTEQGDSAMYLCASSSFAIIPSSYEQYFGPGTRLTVT.

J is TRBJ2-3 and V is TRBV18; D remains ambiguous. There are 12 residues in the CDR3. V was cut by 1 base and J by 6 bases, with 5 bases left in between. CDR1 and CDR2 (germline): KGHSH, LQKENI. The CDR3 sequence: CASSPLADTQYF. CDR3 nucleotides: TGTGCCAGCTCACCACTCGCTGATACGCAGTATTTT. The full variable domain, rest sourced from reference TRBV18 and TRBJ2-3, is NAGVMQNPRHLVRRRGQEARLRCSPMKGHSHVYWYRQLPEEGLKFMVYLQKENIIDESGMPKERFSAEFPKEGPSILRIQQVVRGDSAAYFCASSPLADTQYFGPGTRLTVL.

The chain uses TRBV10-2 and TRBJ1-3; no reliable D call. Germline V gene lookup returns CDR1 WSHSY and CDR2 SAAADI. This CDR3 contains 15 residues. The ends were cut back, 0 bases at V and 2 bases at J, with 8 bases in the middle. The CDR3 DNA follows: TGCGCCAGCAGTGAGTCGAGTACCCCTGGAAACACCATATATTTT. Translated: CASSESSTPGNTIYF.

The V and J genes are TRBV18 and TRBJ2-7; D perhaps matches TRBD1 (6 bases). The CDR3 spans 16 residues. V was shortened by 3 bases and J by 0 bases, with 15 bases between the two germline ends. The germline gives CDR1 KGHSH, CDR2 LQKENI. The CDR3 spells CASSPNGQFHSYEQYF. Here the CDR3 DNA reads TGTGCCAGCTCACCTAACGGACAGTTTCACTCCTACGAGCAGTACTTC.

V and J are TRBV2 and TRBJ2-6; D may be TRBD2 (6 bases). Looked up from germline, CDR1 is SNHLY and CDR2 is FYNNEI. The V gene lost 1 base and the J gene lost 2 bases, with 12 bases spanning the gap. The CDR3 loop spans 17 amino acids. The CDR3 here is CASSEGRRGTGANVLTF. The CDR3 DNA reads TGTGCCAGCAGTGAAGGGCGCCGGGGGACTGGGGCCAACGTCCTGACTTTC.

This chain links TRBV5-5 with TRBJ1-1; D is undetermined. The CDR3 sequence is 11 residues long. Germline CDR1 is SGHKS and CDR2 is YYEKEE (reference sequence). V lost 4 bases, J lost 1 base, and 2 bases lay in between. CDR3 region: CASSGNTEAFF. CDR3 sequence (DNA): TGTGCCAGCAGCGGGAACACTGAAGCTTTCTTT.

The rearrangement joins TRBV6-1 to TRBJ1-2; D is possibly TRBD1 (5 bases). Germline lookup yields CDR1 MNHNS and CDR2 SASEGT. There are 13 residues in the CDR3. V lost 6 bases, J lost 8 bases, and 16 bases lay in between. The CDR3: CASRPSGGVGYTF. The CDR3 DNA sequence: TGTGCCAGCAGACCCTCGGGGGGGGTCGGCTACACCTTC.

The chain employs TRBV7-3 and TRBJ2-2; D is uncertain. The CDR3 is made up of 14 amino acids. Germline values: CDR1 SGHTA, CDR2 FQGTGA. V lost 1 base, J lost 4 bases, and 7 bases lay in between. The DNA of the CDR3 is TGTGCCAGCAGCTTAATAGGGTCCACCGGGGAGCTGTTTTTT. Translated, it gives CASSLIGSTGELFF.

The gene calls are TRBV12-5 and TRBJ1-3; D gene ambiguous. CDR3 length equals 14 residues. V was clipped by 7 bases and J by 0 bases, with 10 bases between them. Germline loops: CDR1 LGHNT, CDR2 FRNRAP. The CDR3 DNA is TGTGCTAGTGTTGCGGGTCACTCTGGAAACACCATATATTTT. Translated, it gives CASVAGHSGNTIYF.

This chain uses TRBV5-1 with TRBJ2-1, with D perhaps TRBD1 (5 bases). The CDR3 contains 13 residues. Trimming cost V 3 bases and J 3 bases, with 7 bases left between them. In germline, CDR1 is SGHRS, CDR2 YFSETQ. CDR3 DNA sequence: TGCGCCAGCAGCTCCGACAGCTACAATGAGCAGTTCTTC. It codes for CASSSDSYNEQFF.

This clone was detected only a few times. This chain uses TRBV7-9 with TRBJ2-3; TRBD2 aligns across 14 bases. This CDR3 comprises 17 residues. Looked up from germline, CDR1 is SEHNR and CDR2 is FQNEAQ (reference sequence). The V segment lost 6 bases and the J segment 1 base; nucleotides outside the gene matches: 6. CDR3 bases: TGTGCCAGCAGGCCAAGACTAGCGGGGGGGGGCACAGATACGCAGTATTTT. This codes for CASRPRLAGGGTDTQYF.

In this sample, this clone turned up once. The chain recombines TRBV5-6 with TRBJ1-4, with a possible D match to TRBD1 (6 bases). Deletions cut 0 bases from V and 7 bases from J, with 16 bases between. The V gene's germline CDR1 is SGHDT and CDR2 YYEEEE. CDR3 length: 16 amino acids. In DNA form, the CDR3 reads TGTGCCAGCAGCTTGGGAGATAGGGGGGCTGGTGAAAAACTGTTTTTT. Encoded protein: CASSLGDRGAGEKLFF. The variable domain in full, completed from reference TRBV5-6 and TRBJ1-4, reads DAGVTQSPTHLIKTRGQQVTLRCSPKSGHDTVSWYQQALGQGPQFIFQYYEEEERQRGNFPDRFSGHQFPNYSSELNVNALLLGDSALYLCASSLGDRGAGEKLFFGSGTQLSVL.

The rearrangement uses TRBV7-9 and TRBJ2-2; D gene unclear. The CDR3 is 9 residues long. Trimming took off 10 bases at V and 5 bases at J, with 2 bases between the two ends. In germline, CDR1 is SEHNR, CDR2 FQNEAQ (reference sequence). The CDR3 reads CAITGELFF. The CDR3 nucleotides are TGTGCCATTACCGGGGAGCTGTTTTTT.

Turning to this clone: The sample carries other DNA sequences with the same CDR3. The chain couples TRBV7-2 to TRBJ2-5; 9 bases are a match to TRBD2. The CDR3 totals 14 residues. Germline lookup yields CDR1 SGHTA and CDR2 FQGNSA. Trimming cost V 5 bases and J 9 bases; bases outside gene matches: 10. The CDR3 sequence: CASSLSGGPGAQYF. The DNA of the CDR3 is TGTGCCAGCAGCCTGAGCGGGGGGCCCGGGGCCCAGTACTTC.

The CDR3 DNA is TGTGCCAGCAGGGCGGGTGGCACTGAAGCTTTCTTT. Translated, it gives CASRAGGTEAFF. J is TRBJ1-1 and V is TRBV6-5; D is undetermined. V lost 6 bases to trimming and J lost 4 bases, with 9 bases between them. CDR3 size: 12 residues. Germline CDR1 MNHEY, CDR2 SVGAGI.